The 19 T cell receptor beta chains below all came from one sample that was sequenced in a study of OX40 agonist ivuxolimab in advanced cancers. TCRdb's copy holds only in-frame clones and misses some; the assay was immunoSEQ multiplex PCR. The table shows nearly 50,000 clones, with about 81% occurring only once. The starting material was CD4+ or CD8+ T cells sorted from blood, obtained in a trial of the OX40 agonist ivuxolimab. These receptors were collected from an adult with an advanced solid tumor such as melanoma, head and neck, liver or kidney cancer.

This chain links TRBV5-4 with TRBJ2-5; 7 positions agree with TRBD2. The CDR3 spans 15 residues. Germline V gene lookup returns CDR1 SGHNT and CDR2 YYREEE (reference sequence). J was trimmed by 2 bases and V by 5 bases; bases with no gene match: 9. The CDR3 bases are TGTGCCAGCAGTTCAGGACTAGGCGTACAAGAGACCCAGTACTTC. Amino acids: CASSSGLGVQETQYF.

This clone was found once. This chain joins TRBV5-1 and TRBJ1-2; 8 bases agree with TRBD1. V lost 5 bases and J lost 2; bases outside the gene matches: 5. CDR3 length: 14 amino acids. The germline CDR1 and CDR2 sequences are SGHRS and YFSETQ. This chain's CDR3 is CASSSTGENYGYTF. The CDR3 nucleotides are TGCGCCAGCAGTTCGACAGGGGAGAACTATGGCTACACCTTC.

This chain connects TRBV5-1 to TRBJ1-2; 7 bases line up with TRBD1. CDR1 is SGHRS, CDR2 YFSETQ, per germline. V gave up 4 bases and J gave up 6 bases; unmatched junction bases: 9. The CDR3 is made up of 14 amino acids. CDR3 in DNA: TGCGCCAGCAGCCAAGTTGACAGGGTGGATGGCTACACCTTC. This translates into CASSQVDRVDGYTF. The whole variable domain, filled in from reference TRBV5-1 and TRBJ1-2, reads KAGVTQTPRYLIKTRGQQVTLSCSPISGHRSVSWYQQTPGQGLQFLFEYFSETQRNKGNFPGRFSGRQFSNSRSEMNVSTLELGDSALYLCASSQVDRVDGYTFGSGTRLTVV.

The CDR3 nucleotides read TGTGCCACCAGCTTGGGGTTCATGACCCAGTACTTC. Residues: CATSLGFMTQYF. The chain has TRBV15 and TRBJ2-5, with D unclear. V lost 5 bases to trimming and J lost 7 bases, with 11 bases between them. There are 12 residues in the CDR3. Germline V gene sequence: CDR1 LNHNV, CDR2 YYDKDF (reference sequence).

The V gene is TRBV7-2, the J gene TRBJ2-3, with D perhaps being TRBD1 or TRBD2 (5 bases each). The CDR3 is 13 amino acids. Trimming removed 4 bases from V and 7 bases from J, with 12 bases in between. Germline CDR1 and CDR2: SGHTA and FQGNSA. CDR3 region: CASSSSEGNTQYF. In nucleotides, the CDR3 is TGTGCCAGCAGCTCTTCTGAGGGGAATACGCAGTATTTT.

The J gene is TRBJ2-3, the V gene TRBV19, with 10 nucleotides matching TRBD2. The V and J ends lost 0 bases and 4 bases, in that order; junction bases with no gene match: 10. This CDR3 comprises 18 residues. Per germline, CDR1 LNHDA and CDR2 SQIVND (reference sequence). The CDR3 sequence: CASSIEVPSGRFADTQYF. In DNA, the CDR3 is TGTGCCAGTAGTATAGAGGTACCTAGCGGGAGATTCGCAGATACGCAGTATTTT.

Worth noting for this clone: Sequence at one end of the junction differs from germline and may be a read error. The chain uses TRBV5-1 and TRBJ2-1; the match to TRBD2 covers 10 bases. From germline, CDR1 is SGHRS and CDR2 YFSETQ. This CDR3 has 15 residues. CDR3 DNA: TGCGCCAGCAGCTTAGGGACTAGCGACAACACGGCATTGGTCTTC. It codes for CASSLGTSDNTALVF.

The J gene is TRBJ2-1, the V gene TRBV7-2; maybe TRBD2 (5 bases). Trimming took 1 base from V and 2 from J, leaving 12 bases between them. CDR1 SGHTA and CDR2 FQGNSA come from the germline V gene. This CDR3 has 16 amino acids. CDR3 protein: CASSLVRLITYNEQFF. The CDR3 DNA reads as TGTGCCAGCAGCTTAGTGAGACTAATTACCTACAATGAGCAGTTCTTC.

The chain's CDR3 is CAISDTGRETQYF. CDR3 in DNA: TGTGCCATCAGTGATACAGGGCGAGAGACCCAGTACTTC. The J gene is TRBJ2-5, the V gene TRBV10-3; TRBD1 might be the D (6 bases). Deletions cut 3 bases from V and 4 bases from J, with 9 bases between. The CDR3 is 13 residues long. Germline CDR1 reads ENHRY; CDR2 reads SYGVKD.

The rearrangement uses TRBV14 and TRBJ2-1; 9 nucleotides agree with TRBD2. Germline loops: CDR1 SGHDN, CDR2 FVKESK. Trimming cost V 1 base and J 6 bases; bases outside gene matches: 4. The CDR3 sequence is 15 residues long. CDR3 bases: TGTGCCAGCAGCCAAGCGACTAGCGGATTCAATGAGCAGTTCTTC. Amino acids: CASSQATSGFNEQFF.

The J gene is TRBJ1-1, the V gene TRBV2, with 9 positions matching TRBD1. Germline V CDR1 and CDR2: SNHLY, FYNNEI. The CDR3 extends over 14 amino acids. Losses at the gene ends were 5 bases for V and 4 bases for J; bases not matched to a gene: 5. The CDR3 spells CASSSQGAGTEAFF. For the CDR3, the DNA is TGTGCCAGCAGTTCACAGGGGGCTGGCACTGAAGCTTTCTTT.

This sequence joins TRBV18 and TRBJ1-1; D call uncertain. V was cut by 3 bases and J by 10 bases, with 18 bases left in between. CDR1 is KGHSH and CDR2 is LQKENI in the germline V gene. The CDR3 contains 14 residues. The CDR3 sequence: CASSPSTGPVPAFF. CDR3 sequence (DNA): TGTGCCAGCTCACCGTCGACGGGCCCGGTACCAGCTTTCTTT.

The chain links TRBV28 to TRBJ1-2, with D perhaps matching TRBD1 (6 bases). V lost 7 bases to trimming and J lost 0 bases, with 12 bases between them. The CDR3 extends over 14 amino acids. The germline gives CDR1 MDHEN, CDR2 SYDVKM. The CDR3 bases are TGTGCCAGCACCCCCGGGACAACTAACTATGGCTACACCTTC. It specifies CASTPGTTNYGYTF.

This clone was seen more than once but under ten times. This chain uses TRBV4-1 with TRBJ2-6; D remains unclear. Trimming shortened V by 5 bases and J by 2 bases, and 10 bases separated the two germline ends. The CDR3 is 15 residues long. Germline CDR1 is MGHRA and CDR2 is YSYEKL. CDR3 amino acids: CASSNPPAGANVLTF. In DNA form, the CDR3 reads TGCGCCAGCAGCAACCCCCCAGCTGGGGCCAACGTCCTGACTTTC.

The rearrangement joins TRBV18 to TRBJ2-2, with 13 bases lining up with TRBD2. The CDR3 sequence is 16 residues long. Looked up from germline, CDR1 is KGHSH and CDR2 is LQKENI. Germline trimming cut 5 bases from V and 8 bases from J; bases unmatched to any gene: 8. CDR3 in DNA: TGTGCCAGCTCATCCGGACTAGCGGGAGTTAGTGGGGAGCTGTTTTTT. Amino acids: CASSSGLAGVSGELFF.

The chain joins TRBV21-1 to TRBJ2-7; the D call of TRBD2 is as the table states it, not checked on the DNA. TRBV21-1 is a pseudogene. The CDR3 is made up of 13 amino acids. For the CDR3, the DNA is TGTGCCAGCAGCAAAGGCGCGAGCTACGAGCAGTACTTC. It yields the protein CASSKGASYEQYF.

V usage is TRBV27 and J usage is TRBJ2-5, with TRBD1 matching over 7 bases. CDR3 length: 18 residues. V was clipped by 0 bases and J by 0 bases; unmatched bases: 10. Germline-derived CDR1 and CDR2 are MNHEY and SMNVEV (reference sequence). The CDR3 coding sequence is TGTGCCAGCAGTTTATCGTTTCAGGGGGTCTCGTACCAAGAGACCCAGTACTTC. Amino acid sequence: CASSLSFQGVSYQETQYF.

CDR3 nucleotide sequence: TGCGCCAGCAGCCCGGGTTTCGGGGCTGTGTCCTACGAGCAGTACTTC. Protein: CASSPGFGAVSYEQYF. This rearrangement joins TRBV5-1 to TRBJ2-7; D may be TRBD1 or TRBD2 (5 bases each). Germline V gene lookup returns CDR1 SGHRS and CDR2 YFSETQ. V was cut by 4 bases and J by 1 base, with 18 bases left in between. CDR3 length: 16 amino acids.

The genes are TRBV28 and TRBJ2-1; perhaps TRBD2 as D (6 bases). CDR3 length equals 14 residues. The germline V and J ends were trimmed by 7 bases and 4 bases, with 14 bases remaining between them. Per germline, CDR1 MDHEN and CDR2 SYDVKM. The CDR3 sequence is CASIPGGTYNEQFF. CDR3 coding DNA: TGTGCCAGCATTCCGGGCGGGACGTACAATGAGCAGTTCTTC.